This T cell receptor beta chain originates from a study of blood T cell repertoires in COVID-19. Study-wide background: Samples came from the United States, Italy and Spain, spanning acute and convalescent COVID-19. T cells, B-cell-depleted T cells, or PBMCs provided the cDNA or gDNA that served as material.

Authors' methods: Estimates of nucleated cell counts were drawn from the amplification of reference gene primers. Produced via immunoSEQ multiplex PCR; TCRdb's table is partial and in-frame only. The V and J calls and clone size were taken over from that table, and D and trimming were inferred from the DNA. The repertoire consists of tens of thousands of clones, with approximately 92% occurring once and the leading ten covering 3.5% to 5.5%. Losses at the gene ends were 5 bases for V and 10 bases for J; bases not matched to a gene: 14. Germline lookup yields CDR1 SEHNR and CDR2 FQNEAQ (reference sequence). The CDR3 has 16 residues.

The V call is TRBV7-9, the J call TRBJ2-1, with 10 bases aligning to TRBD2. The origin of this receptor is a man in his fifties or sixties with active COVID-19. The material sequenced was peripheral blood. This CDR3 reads CASSPRVGEAGGEQFF. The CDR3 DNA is TGTGCCAGCAGCCCAAGGGTAGGAGAAGCGGGAGGGGAGCAGTTCTTC.